This T cell receptor beta chain comes out of a study of blood T cell repertoires in COVID-19. Study context: The United States, Italy and Spain were the sources of the acute and convalescent COVID-19 samples. PBMCs, B-cell-depleted T cells, or T cells were the source of the cDNA or gDNA that made up the material.

Participant ages covered roughly 18 to 89 years across approximately 25 US areas. The J segment lost 4 bases and the V segment lost 5 bases, leaving 4 bases of the junction unmatched. The CDR3 totals 14 residues. CDR1 MNHEY and CDR2 SVGEGT come from the germline V gene. Per the original data handling: Amplification with reference gene primers provided the estimates of nucleated cell counts. The assay was immunoSEQ multiplex PCR, and TCRdb's table has in-frame clones only and misses some. For V, J and clone size, that table is used; D and trimming come from the DNA. Found here are over 150,000 clones, approximately 90% of them singletons; the top ten hold 2% to 2.5%.

This TCR was sampled from a woman in her thirties who had recovered from COVID-19. The sample consisted of PBMCs or T cells enriched from blood (not recorded which). This sequence joins TRBV6-2 or TRBV6-3 and TRBJ1-3, with 8 bases fitting TRBD1. In DNA, the CDR3 is TGTGCCAGCAGTAGGGACAGGCCGGGAAACACCATATATTTT. As protein: CASSRDRPGNTIYF.